These 10 T cell receptor beta chains originate from one sample sequenced in a study of blood T cell repertoires in COVID-19. Here immunoSEQ multiplex PCR was the method, and the copy in TCRdb shows in-frame clones only, minus some. The data contain 17,000 or so clones, around 85% of them seen just once; the ten biggest clones take up roughly 13%. The sequencing input was peripheral blood. The source is a man between 40 and 49 years old with active or convalescent COVID-19.

The genes are TRBV9 and TRBJ2-7; D is unclear. Per germline, CDR1 SGDLS and CDR2 YYNGEE. V was pared by 0 bases and J by 0 bases, with 10 bases between. This CDR3 is 15 amino acids long. CDR3 loop: CASSVDERGSYEQYF. The DNA for the CDR3 is TGTGCCAGCAGCGTAGATGAGAGAGGCTCCTACGAGCAGTACTTC.

Only a few counts were recorded for this clone. The V call is TRBV5-1, the J call TRBJ2-3; TRBD1 agrees at 8 bases. The V gene's germline CDR1 is SGHRS and CDR2 YFSETQ. The CDR3 is made up of 15 amino acids. V dropped 1 base and J dropped 6; count of bases not matched to a gene: 7. CDR3 in DNA: TGCGCCAGCAGCTTGTTCGGACAGGGCGACGATACGCAGTATTTT. Encoded protein: CASSLFGQGDDTQYF. Full variable domain (remainder filled in from reference TRBV5-1 and TRBJ2-3): KAGVTQTPRYLIKTRGQQVTLSCSPISGHRSVSWYQQTPGQGLQFLFEYFSETQRNKGNFPGRFSGRQFSNSRSEMNVSTLELGDSALYLCASSLFGQGDDTQYFGPGTRLTVL.

This chain uses TRBV2 with TRBJ1-5, with D tentatively TRBD1 (5 bases). V was cut by 4 bases and J by 7 bases, with 14 bases left in between. CDR1 is SNHLY, CDR2 FYNNEI, per germline. The CDR3 length is 14 residues. DNA of the CDR3: TGTGCCAGCAGTGTTAGGGGTTCGGAACAGCCCCAGCATTTT. It yields the protein CASSVRGSEQPQHF.

The CDR3 here is CASSQDRSPNQPQHF. The CDR3 region has the DNA TGTGCCAGCAGCCAAGATCGGTCGCCTAATCAGCCCCAGCATTTT. The gene calls are TRBV3-1 (or the pseudogene TRBV3-2) and TRBJ1-5, with D hard to call. This CDR3 has 15 amino acids. Per germline, CDR1 LGHDT and CDR2 YNNKEL (reference sequence). V was trimmed by 0 bases and J by 4 bases, leaving 10 bases between them.

The V gene is TRBV18, the J gene TRBJ2-5; D is ambiguous. The CDR3 extends over 13 amino acids. Looked up from germline, CDR1 is KGHSH and CDR2 is LQKENI. V lost 4 bases and J lost 0, with 6 bases in between. The CDR3 here is CASSRVYQETQYF. The CDR3 bases are TGTGCCAGCTCACGAGTGTACCAAGAGACCCAGTACTTC.

The chain is built from TRBV5-1 and TRBJ2-7; possible D gene TRBD1, 6 bases. Germline V CDR1 and CDR2: SGHRS, YFSETQ. The CDR3 has 14 residues. Trimming cost V 1 base and J 3 bases, with 11 bases left between them. CDR3 in DNA: TGCGCCAGCAGCTTGTCCACAGGGCTCTACGAGCAGTACTTC. It yields the protein CASSLSTGLYEQYF.

The table lists this clone with a count of one. The chain combines TRBV11-3 with TRBJ1-3; unclear D gene. This CDR3 spans 15 amino acids. The germline V and J ends were trimmed by 2 bases and 2 bases, with 10 bases remaining between them. CDR1 is SGHNT and CDR2 is YENEEA in the germline V gene. DNA for the CDR3: TGTGCCAGCAGCTTATATCCGGGTCCTGGAAACACCATATATTTT. This sequence encodes CASSLYPGPGNTIYF.

The V and J genes are TRBV5-1 and TRBJ2-2; 11 bases line up with TRBD2. The V gene end was trimmed by 2 bases and the J gene end by 5 bases; junction bases not matched to a gene: 2. Germline V lookup: CDR1 SGHRS, CDR2 YFSETQ. CDR3 length: 15 amino acids. The CDR3 nucleotides are TGCGCCAGCAGCTTACTAGCGGGGGAAACCGGGGAGCTGTTTTTT. Translated, it gives CASSLLAGETGELFF. Based on the CDR3 plus reference TRBV5-1 and TRBJ2-2, the full variable domain is KAGVTQTPRYLIKTRGQQVTLSCSPISGHRSVSWYQQTPGQGLQFLFEYFSETQRNKGNFPGRFSGRQFSNSRSEMNVSTLELGDSALYLCASSLLAGETGELFFGEGSRLTVL.

The rearrangement joins TRBV27 to TRBJ2-6; no reliable D call. This CDR3 spans 14 amino acids. V was cut by 9 bases and J by 1 base, with 10 bases left in between. The germline gives CDR1 MNHEY, CDR2 SMNVEV (reference sequence). This CDR3 is CARPPKSGANVLTF. The CDR3 DNA reads TGTGCCAGGCCCCCTAAATCTGGGGCCAACGTCCTGACTTTC.

The chain is built from TRBV6-1 and TRBJ1-2; D uncertain. The CDR3 sequence is 14 residues long. From germline, CDR1 is MNHNS and CDR2 SASEGT. Trimming removed 3 bases from V and 4 bases from J, with 12 bases in between. The CDR3 DNA is TGTGCCAGCAGTGACAGGCCCGTTGGCTATGGCTACACCTTC. Translated: CASSDRPVGYGYTF.